This T cell receptor beta chain was sequenced during a study of CXCR3-negative and CXCR3-positive naive CD8 T cells. Study as a whole: Total TRB output reached 130 million or so reads, about 1.5 +/- 0.3 million per library. Study-level results: Because surface CD5 did not distinguish the naive subsets, TCR strength was inferred from TRB CDR3 properties. Naive CXCR3-positive cells had TRB CDR3s more hydrophobic than those of CXCR3-negative naive cells.

Libraries were UMI-labeled 5' RACE TRB cDNA. TCRdb reanalyzed the 5' RACE reads, giving one entry per CDR3 protein sequence and no DNA. The sample table includes around 63,000 distinct CDR3 sequences. Concerning this clonotype itself: Its antigen is unknown.

The specimen sequenced was naive CXCR3+ CD8+ T cells from blood. Subset specified: CD45RO-CCR7+CD27+CD95- naive CD8+ T cells expressing CXCR3 (TNR3+). The sequence was collected from a human donor in good health. Some clones in this sample may be carry-over from other donors' samples.

CDR3 protein: CSASAGEASPLHF. The genes are TRBV20-1 and TRBJ1-6; the D call from TCRdb, TRBD1, cannot be confirmed without DNA. Germline V gene data show CDR1 as DFQATT and CDR2 as SNEGSKA (reference sequence). This CDR3 spans 13 amino acids.